This record looks at one TCR beta chain sequence and its context. Antigen: not known. Trimming stripped 2 bases from V and 6 bases from J, with 5 bases between. The germline CDR1 and CDR2 sequences are MDHEN and SYDVKM. The CDR3 contains 12 residues. The source of the sample is a study of lymphopenia after photon versus proton radiotherapy. The repertoire was sequenced with immunoSEQ multiplex PCR; TCRdb's copy has only in-frame clones and lacks some. Of 150,000 to 200,000 clones listed, about 88% were seen once; the top ten hold about 4.7%. Whole-study findings and limits: Post-nadir TCR diversity decline inversely tracked overall survival among those who died. Under photons, naive T cells and diversity fell while effector/memory populations rose.

The receptor's source is a man aged 50 to 60 with gastric cancer. V usage is TRBV28 and J usage is TRBJ1-5; D ambiguous. Specimen: peripheral blood, collected from a patient treated with photon-based radiotherapy. Written as DNA, the CDR3 is TGTGCCAGCAGTTTAGTCGGTCAGCCCCAGCATTTT. Amino acids: CASSLVGQPQHF. Based on the CDR3 plus reference TRBV28 and TRBJ1-5, the full variable domain is DVKVTQSSRYLVKRTGEKVFLECVQDMDHENMFWYRQDPGLGLRLIYFSYDVKMKEKGDIPEGYSVSREKKERFSLILESASTNQTSMYLCASSLVGQPQHFGDGTRLSIL.